This entry is about one TCR beta chain. The antigen is undetermined. The sample belongs to a study of STAT5B mutations in CD4+ large granular lymphocyte leukemia. Regarding the study as a whole: Top patient clones used TRBV06 genes more often: 8/27 versus 2/35 in controls. Around 25% of private leukemic clonotypes occurred rarely in other patients' non-leukemic repertoires.

This table comes from immunoSEQ multiplex PCR, and its TCRdb copy is limited to in-frame clones, with some not included. This sample has 38,000 or so clones, with approximately 85% found just once. From germline, CDR1 is SGHRS and CDR2 YFSETQ. Germline trimming cut 2 bases from V and 3 bases from J; bases unmatched to any gene: 9. CDR3 length: 16 amino acids. The sample consisted of CD4+ T cells from blood buffy coats. V usage is TRBV5-1 and J usage is TRBJ1-1; TRBD1 aligns across 8 bases. This TCR was recovered from a human donor in good health. The CDR3 DNA sequence: TGCGCCAGCAGCTTACTGACAGGGGTTGGTGACACTGAAGCTTTCTTT. Its protein product is CASSLLTGVGDTEAFF. Looking up the rest from reference TRBV5-1 and TRBJ1-1 gives the full variable domain: KAGVTQTPRYLIKTRGQQVTLSCSPISGHRSVSWYQQTPGQGLQFLFEYFSETQRNKGNFPGRFSGRQFSNSRSEMNVSTLELGDSALYLCASSLLTGVGDTEAFFGQGTRLTVV.